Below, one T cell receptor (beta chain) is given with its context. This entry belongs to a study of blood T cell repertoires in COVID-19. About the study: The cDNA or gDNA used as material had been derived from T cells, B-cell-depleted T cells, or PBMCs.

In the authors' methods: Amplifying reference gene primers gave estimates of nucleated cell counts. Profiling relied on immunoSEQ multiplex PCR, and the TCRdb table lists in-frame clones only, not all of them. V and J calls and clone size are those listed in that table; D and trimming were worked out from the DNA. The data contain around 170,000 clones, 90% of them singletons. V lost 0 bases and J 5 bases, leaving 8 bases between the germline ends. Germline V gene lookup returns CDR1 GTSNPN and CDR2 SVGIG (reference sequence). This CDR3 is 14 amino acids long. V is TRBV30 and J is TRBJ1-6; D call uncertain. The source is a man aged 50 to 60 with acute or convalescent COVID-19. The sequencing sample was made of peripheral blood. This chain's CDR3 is CAWSVLRNNSPLHF. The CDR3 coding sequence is TGTGCCTGGAGTGTACTACGGAATAATTCACCCCTCCACTTT.